The 32 T cell receptor beta chains given below trace back to one sample, sequenced in a study of T-cell reconstitution after alpha-beta-depleted transplantation in children. Unique molecular identifiers tagged the TCRbeta library. TCRdb itself ran the PCR reads through MiXCR, one entry per CDR3 protein. Seen here are about 580,000 distinct CDR3 sequences, 27% observed once, and the top ten hold 30% to 45%. Here the sequenced sample was PBMCs, taken before TCRalphabeta/CD19-depleted stem cell transplant. The receptors were gathered from a boy younger than two with Wiskott-Aldrich syndrome, due to receive a stem cell transplant.

The V gene is TRBV6-5, the J gene TRBJ1-2; 7 bases are shared with TRBD1. This CDR3 region has 14 residues. J was trimmed by 7 bases and V by 1 base; bases with no gene match: 6. Germline V gene sequence: CDR1 MNHEY, CDR2 SVGAGI. DNA of the CDR3: TGTGCCAGCAGTTACTTTCCAGGGGGAGGTGGCTACACCTTC. Translating it yields CASSYFPGGGGYTF.

The chain has TRBV20-1 and TRBJ2-1; weak D call: TRBD2 (6 bases). The CDR3 sequence is 12 residues long. V lost 6 bases to trimming and J lost 8 bases, with 14 bases between them. Germline V gene sequence: CDR1 DFQATT, CDR2 SNEGSKA (reference sequence). Here the CDR3 DNA reads TGCAGTGCCAGACTAGATCGTGATGAGCAGTTCTTC. Amino acid sequence: CSARLDRDEQFF.

Ten or more counts support this clonotype. CDR3 amino acids: CASSLYRARSTEAFF. The CDR3 DNA reads TGCGCCAGCAGCCTTTACAGGGCCCGTAGCACTGAAGCTTTCTTT. V is TRBV5-1 and J is TRBJ1-1; TRBD1 might be the D (6 bases). This CDR3 region has 15 residues. Deletions cut 4 bases from V and 4 bases from J, with 17 bases between. Germline values: CDR1 SGHRS, CDR2 YFSETQ.

This clonotype was found a few times. This chain connects TRBV29-1 to TRBJ2-7, with a possible D match to TRBD1 (6 bases). The V and J ends lost 0 bases and 6 bases respectively, with 6 bases between them. This CDR3 comprises 11 residues. CDR1 SQVTM and CDR2 ANQGSEA come from the germline V gene. The CDR3 is CSVEEDSEQYF. CDR3 DNA sequence: TGCAGCGTTGAAGAGGACAGCGAGCAGTACTTC.

This chain connects TRBV5-1 to TRBJ2-4, with TRBD2 matching 10 bases. The CDR3 has 15 amino acids. Germline values: CDR1 SGHRS, CDR2 YFSETQ. With 3 bases clipped from V and 4 bases from J, the junction kept 4 bases outside the gene matches. The chain's CDR3 is CASSSSSGGKNIQYF. CDR3 DNA: TGCGCCAGCAGCTCAAGTAGCGGGGGGAAAAACATTCAGTACTTC.

The V gene is TRBV6-2 or TRBV6-3, the J gene TRBJ1-1; D is unclear. The CDR3 covers 12 residues. CDR1 MNHEY and CDR2 SVGEGT come from the germline V gene. The V end was cut by 7 bases, the J end by 1 base, with 7 bases between. CDR3 protein: CASNRPNTEAFF. CDR3 DNA: TGTGCCAGCAATCGCCCGAACACTGAAGCTTTCTTT.

V usage is TRBV20-1 and J usage is TRBJ1-1; weak D call: TRBD1 (5 bases). Deletions cut 1 base from V and 11 bases from J, with 17 bases between. The CDR3 length is 13 residues. Per germline, CDR1 DFQATT and CDR2 SNEGSKA (reference sequence). CDR3 sequence reads: CSARAWGGETAFF. CDR3 bases: TGCAGTGCTAGAGCCTGGGGGGGGGAAACGGCTTTCTTT.

Worth noting for this clonotype: The junction departs from the called germline gene at one end, perhaps through a read error. The chain uses TRBV3-1 and TRBJ2-7, with D uncertain. Germline V lookup: CDR1 LGHDT, CDR2 YNNKEL (reference sequence). This CDR3 is 12 amino acids long. In nucleotides, the CDR3 is TGTGCCAGCATCCAAGAGCGCTACGAGCAGTACTTC. As protein: CASIQERYEQYF.

This clonotype was seen a handful of times. CDR3 bases: TGTGCCAGTAGGGGGAACCTGGACACCGGGGAGCTGTTTTTT. This encodes CASRGNLDTGELFF. V usage is TRBV19 and J usage is TRBJ2-2; D gene unclear. V was pared by 6 bases and J by 3 bases, with 11 bases between. There are 14 residues in the CDR3. Germline V gene data show CDR1 as LNHDA and CDR2 as SQIVND (reference sequence).

In this sample, this clonotype turned up a few times. The chain couples TRBV28 to TRBJ1-4, with D possibly matching TRBD1 (5 bases). The CDR3 is 16 amino acids. V gave up 4 bases and J gave up 3 bases, with 15 bases separating them. Germline CDR1 and CDR2: MDHEN and SYDVKM. The chain's CDR3 is CASSSGRGSANEKLFF. For the CDR3, the DNA is TGTGCCAGCAGTTCCGGGCGGGGCTCGGCTAATGAAAAACTGTTTTTT.

The V gene is TRBV5-1, the J gene TRBJ2-7; D gene uncertain. The length of the CDR3 is 16 residues. Germline loops: CDR1 SGHRS, CDR2 YFSETQ. Trimming cost V 4 bases and J 0 bases, with 17 bases left between them. In DNA, the CDR3 is TGCGCCAGCAGCGTACTCCCCCCAGGTTCCTCCTACGAGCAGTACTTC. The encoded protein is CASSVLPPGSSYEQYF.

In nucleotides, the CDR3 is TGTGCCAGCAGCTTAGTCTATGCAGAAGCTTTCTTT. It encodes CASSLVYAEAFF. The J gene is TRBJ1-1, the V gene TRBV11-2, with unresolved D. CDR1 is SGHAT, CDR2 FQNNGV, per germline. CDR3 length equals 12 residues. The germline V and J ends were trimmed by 1 base and 8 bases, with 8 bases remaining between them.

The rearrangement uses TRBV15 and TRBJ2-7; TRBD1 matches 10 bases. The CDR3 runs 15 residues. Germline CDR1 reads LNHNV; CDR2 reads YYDKDF (reference sequence). J gave up 1 base and V 4 bases, and 4 bases lay outside the gene matches. Here the CDR3 DNA reads TGTGCCACCAGCAAAGGGGGACAGGGGTCCTACGAGCAGTACTTC. Translated, it gives CATSKGGQGSYEQYF.

This clonotype was found a few times. The rearrangement joins TRBV7-8 to TRBJ2-1; TRBD1 matches 12 bases. Losses at the gene ends were 8 bases for V and 7 bases for J; bases not matched to a gene: 9. The germline V gene has CDR1 SGHVS and CDR2 FQNEAQ. CDR3 size: 15 residues. The chain's CDR3 is CASLGQGASRNEQFF. The CDR3 DNA sequence: TGTGCCAGCCTGGGACAGGGGGCATCTAGGAATGAGCAGTTCTTC.

The J gene is TRBJ2-1, the V gene TRBV27; 14 bases fit TRBD2. Germline V lookup: CDR1 MNHEY, CDR2 SMNVEV (reference sequence). CDR3 length equals 17 residues. Trimming removed 3 bases from V and 4 bases from J; junction bases left unmatched: 5. CDR3 coding DNA: TGTGCCAGCAGTTTCGAGCGACTAGCGGGAGGGTACAATGAGCAGTTCTTC. Its protein product is CASSFERLAGGYNEQFF.

The chain joins TRBV5-5 to TRBJ2-7; D ambiguous. V was clipped by 2 bases and J by 0 bases, with 6 bases between them. The CDR3 spans 13 residues. Germline lookup yields CDR1 SGHKS and CDR2 YYEKEE (reference sequence). CDR3 residues: CASSFDRSYEQYF. Written as DNA, the CDR3 is TGTGCCAGCAGCTTTGACCGCTCCTACGAGCAGTACTTC.

This chain uses TRBV6-6 with TRBJ2-3; 7 positions agree with TRBD2. From germline, CDR1 is MNHNY and CDR2 SVGAGI (reference sequence). The CDR3 runs to 12 residues. The ends lost 8 bases at V and 2 bases at J; junction bases unmatched: 1. CDR3 nucleotide sequence: TGTGCCAGCCTAGCGGTCACAGATACGCAGTATTTT. This encodes CASLAVTDTQYF.

The rearrangement uses TRBV5-1 and TRBJ2-5; D is perhaps TRBD1 or TRBD2 (5 bases each). Trimming removed 1 base from V and 3 bases from J, with 16 bases in between. CDR3 length equals 16 residues. CDR1 and CDR2 from the germline V gene are SGHRS and YFSETQ. As DNA, the CDR3 is TGCGCCAGCAGCTTGTTAAATTCTAGGGGAGAAGAGACCCAGTACTTC. Its translation: CASSLLNSRGEETQYF.

This clonotype was counted a few times. V gene TRBV27 combines with J gene TRBJ2-1; 9 bases align to TRBD2. Germline CDR1 reads MNHEY; CDR2 reads SMNVEV (reference sequence). There are 15 residues in the CDR3. The V segment lost 3 bases and the J segment 10 bases; nucleotides outside the gene matches: 10. This CDR3 reads CASSFQLAGYVEQFF. The DNA of the CDR3 is TGTGCCAGCAGTTTTCAGCTAGCGGGATATGTAGAGCAGTTCTTC.

The rearrangement joins TRBV20-1 to TRBJ2-3; D is possibly TRBD2 (5 bases). Germline-derived CDR1 and CDR2 are DFQATT and SNEGSKA (reference sequence). Trimming shortened V by 3 bases and J by 2 bases, and 6 bases separated the two germline ends. The CDR3 is made up of 12 amino acids. The CDR3 loop reads CSARRDTDTQYF. The CDR3 DNA reads as TGCAGTGCTAGGAGGGACACAGATACGCAGTATTTT.

In this sample, this clonotype turned up a few times. This rearrangement joins TRBV5-1 to TRBJ2-1; a possible D gene is TRBD2 (5 bases). Germline CDR1 SGHRS, CDR2 YFSETQ. The CDR3 totals 14 residues. V was shortened by 0 bases and J by 7 bases, with 11 bases between the two germline ends. CDR3: CASSLGPERNEQFF. In nucleotides, the CDR3 is TGCGCCAGCAGCTTGGGTCCAGAGCGGAATGAGCAGTTCTTC.

This rearrangement joins TRBV28 to TRBJ2-1, with no clear D. The CDR3 is 12 amino acids. Between the trimmed V and J ends, which lost 2 bases and 10 bases, there was a span of 9 bases. The germline V gene has CDR1 MDHEN and CDR2 SYDVKM. The CDR3 DNA is TGTGCCAGCAGTTTAATGAGAAGGGAGCAGTTCTTC. Translation: CASSLMRREQFF.

The CDR3 spells CASSLSGHSTDTQYF. Here the CDR3 DNA reads TGTGCCAGCAGCTTATCTGGGCATAGCACAGATACGCAGTATTTT. The chain has TRBV11-1 and TRBJ2-3; D is unclear. Germline V CDR1 and CDR2: SGHAT, FQDESV (reference sequence). There are 15 residues in the CDR3. Trimming pared 2 bases from V and 0 bases from J, leaving 9 bases between.

This clonotype has only a few counts. The V gene is TRBV11-2, the J gene TRBJ2-3, with D possibly being TRBD1 (5 bases). From germline, CDR1 is SGHAT and CDR2 FQNNGV. The length of the CDR3 is 16 residues. V shed 6 bases and J shed 4 bases, with 20 bases lying between them. In nucleotides, the CDR3 is TGTGCCAGCAGTTTGTTTTGGGGCAGGCAATCAGATACGCAGTATTTT. Residues: CASSLFWGRQSDTQYF. Complete variable domain (other parts from reference TRBV11-2 and TRBJ2-3): EAGVAQSPRYKIIEKRQSVAFWCNPISGHATLYWYQQILGQGPKLLIQFQNNGVVDDSQLPKDRFSAERLKGVDSTLKIQPAKLEDSAVYLCASSLFWGRQSDTQYFGPGTRLTVL.

This sequence joins TRBV14 and TRBJ2-3, with D perhaps TRBD1 or TRBD2 (5 bases each). V lost 5 bases and J 2 bases, leaving 14 bases between the germline ends. The CDR3 runs to 15 residues. The V gene's germline CDR1 is SGHDN and CDR2 FVKESK. CDR3 sequence reads: CASSWGSRSTDTQYF. In DNA, the CDR3 is TGTGCCAGCAGCTGGGGGAGTCGCTCCACAGATACGCAGTATTTT.

This clonotype was seen many times. The chain employs TRBV7-2 and TRBJ2-5; D ambiguous. Trimming removed 2 bases from V and 1 base from J, with 5 bases in between. The CDR3 extends over 13 amino acids. Per the germline V gene, CDR1 is SGHTA and CDR2 is FQGNSA. The CDR3 DNA reads TGTGCCAGCAGCTTAAGGCCCCAAGAGACCCAGTACTTC. As protein: CASSLRPQETQYF.

The chain joins TRBV15 to TRBJ2-1; a weak D match, TRBD2 (6 bases). Germline lookup yields CDR1 LNHNV and CDR2 YYDKDF (reference sequence). The V gene lost 3 bases and the J gene lost 0 bases, with 9 bases spanning the gap. This CDR3 contains 15 residues. The CDR3 bases are TGTGCCACCAGCAGCAGCGGGTTCTCCTACAATGAGCAGTTCTTC. Protein: CATSSSGFSYNEQFF.

V usage is TRBV5-1 and J usage is TRBJ2-3; a possible D gene is TRBD2 (6 bases). The germline V and J ends were trimmed by 6 bases and 1 base, with 15 bases remaining between them. CDR3 length: 15 residues. In germline, CDR1 is SGHRS, CDR2 YFSETQ. Here the CDR3 DNA reads TGCGCCAGCACCACGATGGGAGGACGCACAGATACGCAGTATTTT. This codes for CASTTMGGRTDTQYF.

The chain uses TRBV19 and TRBJ2-2; no firm D call. The CDR3 has 13 residues. Looked up from germline, CDR1 is LNHDA and CDR2 is SQIVND (reference sequence). Deletions cut 3 bases from V and 7 bases from J, with 9 bases between. The CDR3 nucleotides read TGTGCCAGTAGTATTCTGTCCGACGGGGAGCTGTTTTTT. It yields the protein CASSILSDGELFF.

The chain employs TRBV5-4 and TRBJ2-5, with D maybe TRBD2 (6 bases). Germline lookup yields CDR1 SGHNT and CDR2 YYREEE (reference sequence). The V and J ends lost 2 bases and 4 bases respectively, with 15 bases between them. CDR3 length: 15 residues. Here the CDR3 reads CASSFGGGRGETQYF. CDR3 sequence (DNA): TGTGCCAGCAGCTTTGGGGGAGGCCGCGGAGAGACCCAGTACTTC.

In its sample, this clonotype was seen a few times. The CDR3 sequence: CASSEGSQPYQETQYF. The CDR3 coding sequence is TGTGCCAGCAGTGAAGGTAGCCAACCGTACCAAGAGACCCAGTACTTC. The chain employs TRBV6-1 and TRBJ2-5; no reliable D call. This CDR3 is built from 16 residues. CDR1 MNHNS and CDR2 SASEGT come from the germline V gene. V was clipped by 1 base and J by 0 bases, with 12 bases between them.

The V and J genes are TRBV7-2 and TRBJ2-7; possibly TRBD1 or TRBD2 for D (5 bases each). The germline CDR1 and CDR2 sequences are SGHTA and FQGNSA. The ends were cut back, 5 bases at V and 2 bases at J, with 13 bases in the middle. This CDR3 contains 14 residues. The CDR3 reads CASSTGTPPYEQYF. CDR3 sequence (DNA): TGTGCCAGCAGCACCGGGACCCCACCCTACGAGCAGTACTTC.